Here is one TCR beta chain with its context. What it binds is not known. This entry belongs to a study of cytomegalovirus exposure and HLA in healthy donors. Researchers ran the PCR with 60 Vbeta and 13 Jbeta primers. Profiled with immunoSEQ multiplex PCR; TCRdb holds only in-frame clones, not every one. The table includes around 170,000 clones, roughly 75% detected once. Study-wide findings and caveats: The authors considered a cluster of highly shared sequence variants likely to be a sequencing artifact. Later analysis demonstrated an association between a missense DCLRE1C variant and TCR beta V- and J-gene trimming.

Donors counted as nominally healthy when sampled, yet unrecorded immune exposures were likely. This CDR3 has 18 amino acids. The germline V gene encodes CDR1 SGHDT and CDR2 YYEEEE. With 0 bases removed from V and 0 bases from J, the gap between germline ends came to 13 bases. The specimen sequenced was PBMCs. This clonotype was sampled from a woman under 40 in good health and CMV-seronegative. The chain couples TRBV5-6 to TRBJ2-6, with D perhaps TRBD2 (5 bases). The CDR3 DNA reads TGTGCCAGCAGCTTGGTCGGCGGACTGAACTCTGGGGCCAACGTCCTGACTTTC. It codes for CASSLVGGLNSGANVLTF.